This T cell receptor delta chain was recovered during a study of gamma-delta T cells after stem cell transplantation. CDR3 length: 21 amino acids. Germline loops: CDR1 NSMFDY, CDR2 ISSIKDK. Note on this clone: One junction end does not reproduce the germline sequence, and a read error may be involved. Other DNA variants within this sample encode the same CDR3.

TCRdb reapplied CATT to the RT-PCR reads. The sample has around 13,000 delta-chain clones; approximately 31% are singletons. V gene TRAV29/DV5 combines with J gene TRDJ1, with TRDD3 matching 13 bases. This clonotype was sampled from a human donor. It is not recorded whose cells these are; they may come from a transplant donor. Sequenced material: gamma-delta T cells. CDR3 loop: CAASEPNRVLGDTPYTDKLIF. As DNA, the CDR3 is TGTGCAGCGAGCGAACCAAACCGTGTACTGGGGGATACGCCGTACACCGATAAACTCATCTTT.